This T cell receptor beta chain was recorded in a study of tissue T cells after allogeneic stem cell transplantation. Overall study: Patients with graft-versus-host disease had grafts: four unmodified, three CD34-selected and T-cell-depleted.

The CDR3 runs to 13 residues. Germline V CDR1 and CDR2: SQVTM, ANQGSEA. Trimming cost V 7 bases and J 3 bases, with 12 bases left between them. Sequencing used immunoSEQ multiplex PCR; TCRdb keeps in-frame clones, though not all of them. The repertoire holds about 26,000 clones, with roughly nine tenths as singletons. The TCR originated in an older male donor who later had graft-versus-host disease after an allogeneic stem cell transplant. This chain uses TRBV29-1 with TRBJ2-2; TRBD1 is a possible D gene (6 bases). This sample comprised blood, obtained before transplantation. The CDR3 bases are TGCAGCGACTACAGGGTAGACACCGGGGAGCTGTTTTTT. This sequence encodes CSDYRVDTGELFF.